These 12 T cell receptor beta chains share one sample of origin, sequenced in a study of siplizumab effects on memory and regulatory T cells. Here immunoSEQ multiplex PCR was the method, and the copy in TCRdb shows in-frame clones only, minus some. The sample has roughly 120,000 clones; around 90% are singletons. Input material: CD4+ T cells sorted from blood. Receptors originate from a human donor in good health.

The V call is TRBV6-5, the J call TRBJ1-3; D unclear. This CDR3 contains 15 residues. Germline lookup yields CDR1 MNHEY and CDR2 SVGAGI. The ends were cut back, 2 bases at V and 9 bases at J, with 17 bases in the middle. The CDR3 DNA reads TGTGCCAGCAGTTACCAGGCACCCTCCCGGGGCACCATATATTTT. Amino acid sequence: CASSYQAPSRGTIYF.

The chain is built from TRBV5-1 and TRBJ2-5, with D hard to call. V lost 1 base and J lost 1, with 11 bases in between. The germline gives CDR1 SGHRS, CDR2 YFSETQ. This CDR3 comprises 15 residues. The CDR3 nucleotides are TGCGCCAGCAGCTTGAGTATCGCGGTCCAAGAGACCCAGTACTTC. As protein: CASSLSIAVQETQYF.

The chain combines TRBV29-1 with TRBJ1-6; D possibly corresponds to TRBD1 (5 bases). Germline assignment: CDR1 SQVTM and CDR2 ANQGSEA. The V gene lost 4 bases and the J gene lost 6 bases, with 10 bases spanning the gap. The CDR3 is made up of 13 amino acids. The chain's CDR3 is CSVAWTSNSPLHF. CDR3 bases: TGCAGCGTTGCCTGGACAAGTAATTCACCCCTCCACTTT.

The rearrangement joins TRBV5-1 to TRBJ2-7, with D perhaps matching TRBD1 or TRBD2 (6 bases each). This CDR3 is built from 13 residues. Trimming pared 4 bases from V and 5 bases from J, leaving 13 bases between. Germline CDR1 reads SGHRS; CDR2 reads YFSETQ. The CDR3 sequence is CASSSRGDNEQYF. For the CDR3, the DNA is TGCGCCAGCAGCAGTAGGGGGGATAACGAGCAGTACTTC.

This chain uses TRBV15 with TRBJ2-1; TRBD2 is a possible D gene (5 bases). Trimming removed 0 bases from V and 0 bases from J, with 12 bases in between. Germline CDR1 LNHNV, CDR2 YYDKDF (reference sequence). The CDR3 runs to 17 residues. CDR3 in amino acids: CATSRDPTTPSYNEQFF. CDR3 bases: TGTGCCACCAGCAGAGATCCGACTACCCCCTCCTACAATGAGCAGTTCTTC.

This chain links TRBV15 with TRBJ1-1; D may be TRBD1 (5 bases). The CDR3 runs 15 residues. The ends were cut back, 1 base at V and 5 bases at J, with 14 bases in the middle. Germline loops: CDR1 LNHNV, CDR2 YYDKDF (reference sequence). DNA for the CDR3: TGTGCCACCAGCAGAGGGCAGGGACCAGTAACTGAAGCTTTCTTT. This gives the protein CATSRGQGPVTEAFF.

The chain joins TRBV6-6 to TRBJ2-1; the D is unclear. The CDR3 totals 10 residues. Per the germline V gene, CDR1 is MNHNY and CDR2 is SVGAGI (reference sequence). V shed 2 bases and J shed 11 bases, with 4 bases lying between them. CDR3 region: CASSYPQQFF. CDR3 coding DNA: TGTGCCAGCAGTTACCCCCAGCAGTTCTTC.

The chain has TRBV28 and TRBJ1-5, with D perhaps matching TRBD1 (6 bases). The CDR3 has 17 residues. Trimming shortened V by 6 bases and J by 1 base, and 19 bases separated the two germline ends. In germline, CDR1 is MDHEN, CDR2 SYDVKM. CDR3 bases: TGTGCCAGCAGATTCCGTTGGGGGGCACTCAGCAATCAGCCCCAGCATTTT. Amino acids: CASRFRWGALSNQPQHF.

The rearrangement joins TRBV23-1 to TRBJ1-2; D is uncertain. TRBV23-1 is an ORF; its function is uncertain. CDR3 length: 16 residues. V lost 1 base, J lost 4 bases, and 16 bases lay in between. CDR3 residues: CASSQFFIGECYGYTF. In DNA, the CDR3 is TGCGCCAGCAGTCAATTTTTCATCGGGGAGTGCTATGGCTACACCTTC.

The genes are TRBV6-5 and TRBJ1-3; D call uncertain. Germline CDR1 and CDR2: MNHEY and SVGAGI. There are 12 residues in the CDR3. Between the trimmed V and J ends, which lost 4 bases and 8 bases, there was a span of 9 bases. The CDR3: CASSSAIHTIYF. The CDR3 DNA follows: TGTGCCAGCAGTTCCGCGATACACACCATATATTTT.

The chain recombines TRBV18 with TRBJ1-5; D not certain. The V end was cut by 3 bases, the J end by 0 bases, with 15 bases between. CDR3 length: 17 amino acids. Germline CDR1 and CDR2: KGHSH and LQKENI. The CDR3 region is CASSPRAVRDSNQPQHF. The CDR3 DNA follows: TGTGCCAGCTCACCCCGAGCGGTAAGGGATAGCAATCAGCCCCAGCATTTT. Combining the CDR3 with reference TRBV18 and TRBJ1-5 gives the whole variable domain NAGVMQNPRHLVRRRGQEARLRCSPMKGHSHVYWYRQLPEEGLKFMVYLQKENIIDESGMPKERFSAEFPKEGPSILRIQQVVRGDSAAYFCASSPRAVRDSNQPQHFGDGTRLSIL.

This chain joins TRBV5-1 and TRBJ2-2; D gene unclear. V gave up 2 bases and J gave up 2 bases, with 7 bases separating them. This CDR3 contains 14 residues. Germline values: CDR1 SGHRS, CDR2 YFSETQ. CDR3 residues: CASSFVGNTGELFF. The CDR3 DNA reads as TGCGCCAGCAGCTTCGTAGGTAACACCGGGGAGCTGTTTTTT.